What follows are 28 T cell receptor beta chains derived from one specimen sequenced in a study of post-analysis software for immune sequencing data. Findings and limits, study-wide: The study found TRBV5-6, TRBV5-1 and TRBV20-1 among several TRBV segments more frequent in patients than controls.

Unique-molecular-identifier-tagged TCR beta cDNA libraries were used. TCRdb ran MiXCR on the PCR reads and lists one entry per CDR3 protein. The sample shows around 700,000 distinct CDR3 sequences, 55% to 70% of them seen only once. These receptors' antigens are unknown. Material: blood. The origin of the receptors is a girl aged 2 to 9 with multiple sclerosis.

The gene calls are TRBV5-1 and TRBJ1-2; D gene uncertain. Trimming removed 2 bases from V and 6 bases from J, with 11 bases in between. The CDR3 runs to 13 residues. CDR1 and CDR2 from the germline V gene are SGHRS and YFSETQ. The CDR3 spells CASSLSPQDGYTF. CDR3 bases: TGCGCCAGCAGCTTATCCCCGCAGGATGGCTACACCTTC.

The table lists this clonotype with a count of one. The V call is TRBV11-2, the J call TRBJ1-2; 8 bases match TRBD1. V was clipped by 3 bases and J by 6 bases; unmatched bases: 9. Germline values: CDR1 SGHAT, CDR2 FQNNGV. The CDR3 runs 15 residues. The CDR3 nucleotides read TGTGCCAGCAGCTTCCCGATAAAGACAGGGGATGGCTACACCTTC. As protein: CASSFPIKTGDGYTF.

V usage is TRBV7-2 and J usage is TRBJ2-3; D not certain. From germline, CDR1 is SGHTA and CDR2 FQGNSA. V was trimmed by 4 bases and J by 1 base, leaving 9 bases between them. The CDR3 consists of 14 residues. In DNA, the CDR3 is TGTGCCAGCAGCTCTGAGCACGGCACAGATACGCAGTATTTT. This translates into CASSSEHGTDTQYF. The whole variable domain, filled in from reference TRBV7-2 and TRBJ2-3, reads GAGVSQSPSNKVTEKGKDVELRCDPISGHTALYWYRQSLGQGLEFLIYFQGNSAPDKSGLPSDRFSAERTGGSVSTLTIQRTQQEDSAVYLCASSSEHGTDTQYFGPGTRLTVL.

CDR3 amino acids: CASSPGTSGEQETQYF. The CDR3 DNA follows: TGTGCCAGCTCCCCCGGGACTAGCGGGGAGCAAGAGACCCAGTACTTC. The chain couples TRBV25-1 to TRBJ2-5; 13 nucleotides agree with TRBD2. There are 16 residues in the CDR3. Losses at the gene ends were 8 bases for V and 2 bases for J; bases not matched to a gene: 8. Germline CDR1 reads MGHDK; CDR2 reads SYGVNS. Full variable domain (rest looked up from reference TRBV25-1 and TRBJ2-5): EADIYQTPRYLVIGTGKKITLECSQTMGHDKMYWYQQDPGMELHLIHYSYGVNSTEKGDLSSESTVSRIRTEHFPLTLESARPSHTSQYLCASSPGTSGEQETQYFGPGTRLLVL.

The chain carries TRBV29-1 and TRBJ2-1; D possibly corresponds to TRBD1 (6 bases). CDR3 length equals 11 residues. CDR1 and CDR2 (germline): SQVTM, ANQGSEA. Deletions cut 4 bases from V and 8 bases from J, with 9 bases between. In DNA form, the CDR3 reads TGCAGCGTTGGACAGGACGATGAGCAGTTCTTC. Amino acid sequence: CSVGQDDEQFF.

CDR3 nucleotide sequence: TGTGCCAGCAGTTACATGAGAGGACAGGGGGAGATGTATGGCTACACCTTC. Residues: CASSYMRGQGEMYGYTF. V and J are TRBV6-5 and TRBJ1-2, with 10 bases aligning to TRBD1. The CDR3 runs 17 residues. Per the germline V gene, CDR1 is MNHEY and CDR2 is SVGAGI. V shed 2 bases, J shed 5 bases, and the junction held 11 bases outside the gene matches.

This clonotype was seen a handful of times. The rearrangement joins TRBV29-1 to TRBJ2-4; D assignment may be TRBD1 or TRBD2 (6 bases each). Germline V CDR1 and CDR2: SQVTM, ANQGSEA. CDR3 length equals 14 residues. The V end lost 2 bases, the J end lost 8 bases, and 16 bases lay between the germline ends. This chain's CDR3 is CSVETAGEEDIQYF. DNA for the CDR3: TGCAGCGTTGAAACAGCAGGGGAGGAGGACATTCAGTACTTC.

The rearrangement links TRBV5-6 to TRBJ2-2, with D maybe TRBD2 (6 bases). Trimming took 4 bases from V and 6 from J, leaving 19 bases between them. The germline V gene has CDR1 SGHDT and CDR2 YYEEEE. CDR3 length: 16 amino acids. Here the CDR3 DNA reads TGTGCCAGCAGCAGAGAGGCGACTAGTCGGGCCGGGGAGCTGTTTTTT. It translates to CASSREATSRAGELFF. Full variable domain (missing parts from reference TRBV5-6 and TRBJ2-2): DAGVTQSPTHLIKTRGQQVTLRCSPKSGHDTVSWYQQALGQGPQFIFQYYEEEERQRGNFPDRFSGHQFPNYSSELNVNALLLGDSALYLCASSREATSRAGELFFGEGSRLTVL.

This clonotype was counted a few times. The chain has TRBV5-1 and TRBJ2-7; tentative D call: TRBD2 (5 bases). V lost 4 bases and J 0 bases, leaving 14 bases between the germline ends. The CDR3 is 15 residues long. The V gene's germline CDR1 is SGHRS and CDR2 YFSETQ. In DNA, the CDR3 is TGCGCCAGCAGCAAATTCGGAGGTAGCTCCTACGAGCAGTACTTC. This codes for CASSKFGGSSYEQYF.

This chain links TRBV4-2 with TRBJ2-3; 8 bases fit TRBD1. V was clipped by 4 bases and J by 4 bases; unmatched bases: 7. CDR1 and CDR2 (germline): LGHNA, YNFKEQ. The CDR3 is 15 residues long. The CDR3 protein is CASSPEETGADTQYF. The CDR3 DNA reads as TGTGCCAGCAGCCCCGAAGAGACAGGGGCAGATACGCAGTATTTT.

This clonotype was observed a single time. This chain uses TRBV7-2 with TRBJ1-2; 7 nucleotides line up with TRBD1. Germline CDR1 is SGHTA and CDR2 is FQGNSA. V shed 0 bases, J shed 4 bases, and the junction held 5 bases outside the gene matches. The CDR3 runs to 15 residues. DNA of the CDR3: TGTGCCAGCAGCTTAGCGCGAGGGGGCGGCTATGGCTACACCTTC. It encodes CASSLARGGGYGYTF.

CDR3 in DNA: TGTGCCAGCAACCTCGGGAGAGGGTGGGCCGATGAGCAGTTCTTC. As protein: CASNLGRGWADEQFF. V and J are TRBV7-8 and TRBJ2-1; TRBD2 might be the D (6 bases). The CDR3 loop spans 15 amino acids. V shed 7 bases and J shed 8 bases, with 21 bases lying between them. The germline CDR1 and CDR2 sequences are SGHVS and FQNEAQ.

In its sample, this clonotype was seen a few times. The genes are TRBV10-1 and TRBJ2-3; tentatively, D is TRBD1 (6 bases). The CDR3 is 13 amino acids. CDR1 is WNHNN, CDR2 SYGVQD, per germline (reference sequence). V shed 1 base and J shed 5 bases, with 7 bases lying between them. The CDR3 region is CASSELGGDTQYF. DNA of the CDR3: TGCGCCAGCAGTGAGTTAGGGGGAGATACGCAGTATTTT.

A single count supports this clonotype. The rearrangement links TRBV29-1 to TRBJ2-7, with 7 bases that match TRBD1. The V gene's germline CDR1 is SQVTM and CDR2 ANQGSEA. V dropped 5 bases and J dropped 5; count of bases not matched to a gene: 9. There are 13 residues in the CDR3. The CDR3 loop reads CSVWDSPRDEQYF. CDR3 DNA: TGCAGCGTTTGGGACAGCCCCAGGGACGAGCAGTACTTC.

The genes are TRBV6-1 and TRBJ2-1, with 9 positions matching TRBD2. Unmatched junction bases numbered 7, after V lost 9 bases and J lost 4 bases. Germline assignment: CDR1 MNHNS and CDR2 SASEGT. The CDR3 sequence is 14 residues long. This CDR3 reads CASQLAGPYNEQFF. Here the CDR3 DNA reads TGTGCCAGTCAGCTAGCGGGACCGTACAATGAGCAGTTCTTC.

In DNA, the CDR3 is TGCAGTGCTAGTAATGAGCAGTTCTTC. This encodes CSASNEQFF. This chain connects TRBV20-1 to TRBJ2-1; the D is unclear. Looked up from germline, CDR1 is DFQATT and CDR2 is SNEGSKA (reference sequence). V dropped 3 bases and J dropped 7 bases, with 1 base sitting between them. The length of the CDR3 is 9 residues.

This clonotype has a count of ten or more. V and J are TRBV12-3 or TRBV12-4 and TRBJ2-1, with D unresolved. The CDR3 extends over 14 amino acids. Trimming cost V 6 bases and J 0 bases, with 9 bases left between them. CDR3 protein: CASSLRSSYNEQFF. The DNA of the CDR3 is TGTGCCAGCAGCCTGAGGAGCTCCTACAATGAGCAGTTCTTC.

V and J are TRBV5-1 and TRBJ2-7; D gene uncertain. Germline V gene sequence: CDR1 SGHRS, CDR2 YFSETQ. The CDR3 loop spans 14 amino acids. Trimming stripped 1 base from V and 2 bases from J, with 10 bases between. The CDR3 loop is CASSLSPATYEQYF. The CDR3 nucleotides read TGCGCCAGCAGCTTGTCCCCGGCCACCTACGAGCAGTACTTC.

This clonotype was picked up many times. The rearrangement links TRBV20-1 to TRBJ2-3; no reliable D call. The CDR3 runs 12 residues. V lost 3 bases, J lost 0 bases, and 4 bases lay in between. The germline CDR1 and CDR2 sequences are DFQATT and SNEGSKA (reference sequence). As DNA, the CDR3 is TGCAGTGCTAGCGGGAGCACAGATACGCAGTATTTT. Translation gives CSASGSTDTQYF.

V usage is TRBV4-2 and J usage is TRBJ2-7; 10 bases fit TRBD2. Judging by the DNA end, TRBJ2-4 fits better; the J call may be wrong. The CDR3 is made up of 16 amino acids. CDR1 is LGHNA, CDR2 YNFKEQ, per germline. CDR3: CASSQDVAGGMDIQYF. The CDR3 DNA sequence: TGTGCCAGCAGCCAAGATGTAGCGGGAGGTATGGACATTCAGTACTTC.

This clonotype turned up a few times. The chain has TRBV20-1 and TRBJ2-1; 8 bases map to TRBD1. This CDR3 has 15 residues. The germline gives CDR1 DFQATT, CDR2 SNEGSKA (reference sequence). The trim removed 4 bases at V and 8 bases at J, leaving 13 bases unmatched. This CDR3 reads CSATTGVRARDEQFF. The DNA of the CDR3 is TGCAGTGCTACGACAGGGGTGAGGGCCAGGGATGAGCAGTTCTTC.

This chain connects TRBV6-1 to TRBJ1-2, with D unresolved. V shed 2 bases and J shed 7 bases, with 17 bases lying between them. The CDR3 extends over 15 amino acids. The V gene's germline CDR1 is MNHNS and CDR2 SASEGT. This chain's CDR3 is CASSESHVMGRGYTF. Here the CDR3 DNA reads TGTGCCAGCAGTGAAAGCCACGTGATGGGTCGTGGCTACACCTTC.

The V and J genes are TRBV7-9 and TRBJ2-1; D uncertain. Trimming removed 7 bases at V and 4 bases at J, with 5 bases between. CDR1 and CDR2 from the germline V gene are SEHNR and FQNEAQ (reference sequence). There are 11 residues in the CDR3. CDR3 nucleotide sequence: TGTGCCAGCATAGGATACAATGAGCAGTTCTTC. It codes for CASIGYNEQFF.

The chain carries TRBV20-1 and TRBJ2-1, with D unclear. Trimming cost V 1 base and J 0 bases, with 13 bases left between them. Germline CDR1 and CDR2: DFQATT and SNEGSKA (reference sequence). The CDR3 sequence is 16 residues long. The CDR3 DNA is TGCAGTGCTAGAGTCGGATCACCCGGCTCCTACAATGAGCAGTTCTTC. It codes for CSARVGSPGSYNEQFF.

V is TRBV7-2 and J is TRBJ2-5; 8 bases align to TRBD2. The CDR3 is 15 residues long. CDR1 and CDR2 (germline): SGHTA, FQGNSA. J was trimmed by 5 bases and V by 5 bases; bases with no gene match: 10. This CDR3 reads CASSDRPGGPETQYF. The CDR3 nucleotides read TGTGCCAGCAGCGACCGACCGGGGGGGCCGGAGACCCAGTACTTC.

This chain uses TRBV5-1 with TRBJ2-4; 11 nucleotides line up with TRBD2. The DNA matches TRBJ2-7 better at its end, which makes the J call doubtful. Germline CDR1 and CDR2: SGHRS and YFSETQ. The CDR3 is 16 residues long. The CDR3 spells CASSLGTSGPTYEQYF. The CDR3 DNA sequence: TGCGCCAGCAGCTTGGGGACTAGCGGGCCTACCTACGAGCAGTACTTC.

The chain is built from TRBV6-2 or TRBV6-3 and TRBJ1-2; D perhaps matches TRBD1 (6 bases). Between the trimmed V and J ends, which lost 5 bases and 5 bases, there was a span of 18 bases. CDR1 and CDR2 (germline): MNHEY, SVGEGT. The CDR3 contains 15 residues. CDR3 bases: TGTGCCAGCAGTGGCCCGGGACGGGGGGCTTATGGCTACACCTTC. Amino acids: CASSGPGRGAYGYTF.

The chain employs TRBV15 and TRBJ2-4; TRBD1 or TRBD2 may be the D gene (5 bases each). CDR3 length equals 19 residues. Germline V gene data show CDR1 as LNHNV and CDR2 as YYDKDF (reference sequence). Between the trimmed V and J ends, which lost 0 bases and 0 bases, there was a span of 18 bases. The CDR3, as DNA: TGTGCCACCAGCAGAGATGGGGGAGTCAGCCTGCTAGCCAAAAACATTCAGTACTTC. Its protein is CATSRDGGVSLLAKNIQYF.